These 14 T cell receptor beta chains were sequenced from one sample in a study of identical twins (dated by TCRdb to about 2016). The method behind the library was 5' RACE. Sequencing relied on an Illumina HiSeq 2000. The public reads were reanalyzed by TCRdb: fastp trimming at Q25, MiXCR alignment, in-frame beta chains only. One record per CDR3 amino acid sequence lists the most common genes and DNA. The sample table records hundreds of thousands of distinct CDR3 sequences; 15% to 20% of these occur just once. Of the sample, around 13% falls within the top ten clones. Another study also made use of these data, one on T cells expressing NK-cell markers.

Sequences were obtained from PBMCs. Every receptor here comes from a woman younger than 30 in good health.

This clonotype was counted only a few times. CDR3 sequence reads: CSARAPSIGETQYF. DNA for the CDR3: TGCAGTGCTAGAGCCCCCAGCATCGGAGAGACCCAGTACTTC. The chain joins TRBV20-1 to TRBJ2-5; D is unclear. V lost 1 base to trimming and J lost 4 bases, with 13 bases between them. The CDR3 is made up of 14 amino acids. Germline values: CDR1 DFQATT, CDR2 SNEGSKA (reference sequence).

V is TRBV20-1 and J is TRBJ2-1; TRBD2 matches 7 bases. Trimming at V came to 5 bases and at J to 0 bases, leaving 4 bases not matched to a gene. CDR3 length: 14 amino acids. Germline loops: CDR1 DFQATT, CDR2 SNEGSKA (reference sequence). This CDR3 reads CSAFSGFSYNEQFF. The CDR3 bases are TGCAGTGCTTTTAGCGGGTTCTCCTACAATGAGCAGTTCTTC.

As concerns this clonotype: The CDR3 ends on some other residue instead of the conserved phenylalanine or tryptophan, so this is likely a read error. This rearrangement joins TRBV5-1 to TRBJ2-5; D possibly uses TRBD1 or TRBD2 (6 bases each). The CDR3 length is 13 residues. From germline, CDR1 is SGHRS and CDR2 YFSETQ. The germline V and J ends were trimmed by 6 bases and 4 bases, with 13 bases remaining between them. CDR3 DNA: TGCGCCAGCACCAACGAGGGGGGAGAGACCCAGTACTGC. Amino acids: CASTNEGGETQYC.

The sample holds a few counts of this clonotype. The CDR3 sequence: CATSDLRRWNTGELFF. DNA for the CDR3: TGTGCCACCAGTGATTTGCGGCGGTGGAACACCGGGGAGCTGTTTTTT. The genes are TRBV24-1 and TRBJ2-2, with D uncertain. The CDR3 sequence is 16 residues long. Germline loops: CDR1 KGHDR, CDR2 SFDVKD. The ends were cut back, 0 bases at V and 1 base at J, with 8 bases in the middle.

The chain joins TRBV5-5 to TRBJ2-3; TRBD1 is a possible D gene (5 bases). The CDR3 has 14 residues. The V end lost 3 bases, the J end lost 0 bases, and 8 bases lay between the germline ends. From germline, CDR1 is SGHKS and CDR2 YYEKEE (reference sequence). The DNA of the CDR3 is TGTGCCAGCAGCTACAGACAGAGCACAGATACGCAGTATTTT. Translating gives CASSYRQSTDTQYF.

This clonotype was picked up a small number of times. J is TRBJ1-4 and V is TRBV7-2; D gene ambiguous. V was cut by 1 base and J by 0 bases, with 9 bases left in between. The germline V gene encodes CDR1 SGHTA and CDR2 FQGNSA. The CDR3 extends over 16 amino acids. Written as DNA, the CDR3 is TGTGCCAGCAGCTTAGAAGCGGGCGCAACTAATGAAAAACTGTTTTTT. It specifies CASSLEAGATNEKLFF.

The genes are TRBV12-3 or TRBV12-4 and TRBJ1-3; no firm D call. The CDR3 has 13 amino acids. V dropped 0 bases and J dropped 3 bases, with 3 bases sitting between them. The DNA of the CDR3 is TGTGCCAGCAGTTTAGCTCGTGGAAACACCATATATTTT. It is translated as CASSLARGNTIYF.

The rearrangement uses TRBV12-3 or TRBV12-4 and TRBJ1-5; a weak D match, TRBD1 (6 bases). Trimming left V 3 bases short and J 4 bases short, with 10 bases between. The CDR3 is 14 amino acids. CDR3: CASSLAGENQPQHF. CDR3 coding DNA: TGTGCCAGCAGTTTGGCAGGGGAGAATCAGCCCCAGCATTTT.

The chain has TRBV29-1 and TRBJ2-1; D is tentatively TRBD1 or TRBD2 (5 bases each). The ends were cut back, 4 bases at V and 4 bases at J, with 17 bases in the middle. CDR1 and CDR2 from the germline V gene are SQVTM and ANQGSEA. This CDR3 spans 15 amino acids. CDR3 DNA: TGCAGCGTTGGTTTTCCCCAGGGAGCTTACAATGAGCAGTTCTTC. Protein: CSVGFPQGAYNEQFF.

V usage is TRBV7-9 and J usage is TRBJ2-7; possibly TRBD1 for D (6 bases). The germline CDR1 and CDR2 sequences are SEHNR and FQNEAQ (reference sequence). This CDR3 has 12 amino acids. V shed 4 bases and J shed 7 bases, with 11 bases lying between them. This chain's CDR3 is CASSSTGQEQYF. CDR3 in DNA: TGTGCCAGCAGCTCGACAGGTCAGGAGCAGTACTTC.

This clonotype has only a few counts. J is TRBJ1-5 and V is TRBV6-1; 7 nucleotides line up with TRBD1. Germline V lookup: CDR1 MNHNS, CDR2 SASEGT. CDR3 length: 15 residues. The trim removed 5 bases at V and 3 bases at J, leaving 7 bases unmatched. The CDR3 sequence: CASSHLQGHNQPQHF. The CDR3 DNA sequence: TGTGCCAGCAGTCATTTACAGGGGCACAATCAGCCCCAGCATTTT.

A few counts support this clonotype. The CDR3 DNA reads TGTGCCAGCAGGAACAGGGCTTCTAATTCACCCCTCCACTTT. This sequence encodes CASRNRASNSPLHF. The chain uses TRBV12-3 or TRBV12-4 and TRBJ1-6; tentative D call: TRBD1 (6 bases). CDR3 size: 14 residues. The V and J ends lost 6 bases and 6 bases respectively, with 12 bases between them.

This clonotype occurred a few times. V usage is TRBV19 and J usage is TRBJ1-1, with a weak D call TRBD1 (5 bases). Germline V gene lookup returns CDR1 LNHDA and CDR2 SQIVND (reference sequence). The CDR3 totals 14 residues. Trimming cost V 7 bases and J 4 bases, with 16 bases left between them. For the CDR3, the DNA is TGTGCCAGTAAGCGCCGGGACTTAGGCACTGAAGCTTTCTTT. This codes for CASKRRDLGTEAFF. Using reference TRBV19 and TRBJ1-1 for the parts outside the CDR3, the full variable domain is DGGITQSPKYLFRKEGQNVTLSCEQNLNHDAMYWYRQDPGQGLRLIYYSQIVNDFQKGDIAEGYSVSREKKESFPLTVTSAQKNPTAFYLCASKRRDLGTEAFFGQGTRLTVV.

This clonotype was observed many times. The gene calls are TRBV20-1 and TRBJ2-1; D perhaps matches TRBD2 (6 bases). This CDR3 contains 11 residues. V lost 8 bases and J lost 4, with 9 bases in between. CDR1 is DFQATT, CDR2 SNEGSKA, per germline (reference sequence). CDR3: CSRDSYNEQFF. In DNA form, the CDR3 reads TGCAGTCGGGACTCTTACAATGAGCAGTTCTTC.